The clone carrying this T cell receptor (beta chain) was counted many times. Inclusion characteristics of ophthalmopathy patients comprised a Clinical Activity Score of at least 3, a NOSPECS grade of at least 4, and duration under 3 months. The data stem from a study of T cells in Graves' hyperthyroidism and ophthalmopathy. Authors of the study amplified TCR beta CDR3 regions from RNA transcripts. An initial round of RT-PCR targeting the TCR CDR3 relied on the HTBI primer set. TCRdb reanalysed the multiplex PCR reads using MiXCR and keeps one entry per CDR3 protein. The sample carries about 350,000 distinct CDR3 sequences, around 18% recorded once. Looked up from germline, CDR1 is LNHDA and CDR2 is SQIVND (reference sequence). This CDR3 is 14 amino acids long. V was shortened by 2 bases and J by 2 bases, with 4 bases between the two germline ends.

The sequencing sample was made of blood. The TCR was taken from a woman aged 40 to 50 with Graves' ophthalmopathy. This chain uses TRBV19 with TRBJ2-6; D gene unclear. In DNA form, the CDR3 reads TGTGCCAGTAGTATAAGTGCTGGGGCCAACGTCCTGACTTTC. Protein product: CASSISAGANVLTF.